This T cell receptor (beta chain) came from a study of cytomegalovirus exposure and HLA in healthy donors (dated by TCRdb to about 2017). In terms of the full investigation: An earlier analysis of approximately 640 of the donors reported approximately 270 Gb of sequence data and 117 million unique TCR beta sequences from about 179 million T cells. Roughly 300 gigabases of sequencing data and some 85 million unique TCR sequences were included in an early release covering roughly 700 HLA-typed donors. Among the roughly 390 genotyped donors, around 81% belonged to the genetic ancestry cluster associated with self-reported Caucasian donors. The aim of the study was to test whether cataloging public T cell receptors could identify signatures of past pathogen exposure. The study profiled the T cell repertoires of 666 subjects by immunosequencing and related them to cytomegalovirus serostatus. In addition to the first cohort of several hundred subjects, a separate validation cohort of under 150 different subjects was used. To predict cytomegalovirus infection status, the study combined high-throughput TCR immunosequencing, statistical association of individual TCRs with disease status, and machine learning. A later analysis re-examined previously published TCR beta repertoires from just over 650 donors and added high-resolution HLA genotyping to investigate patterns of TCR occurrence. Rather than using new phenotypic data, the later analysis identified candidate immune exposures from TCR beta sequences and from how often those sequences occurred across donors. In an earlier analysis of 587 of the donors, high-throughput TCR beta sequencing was used to judge whether each TCR beta V gene segment behaved as functional or pseudogenic. Donor age, sex, ethnicity and CMV serostatus were compiled alongside the repertoire data. In a later genetic analysis, genome-wide SNP genotypes for about three fifths of the 666 donors were used, and that subset was treated as a discovery cohort. Every discovery cohort repertoire had been produced on one sequencing platform. Class I and class II HLA loci were covered by the typing at four-digit resolution. The number of donors typed differed by locus, with 629-630 for A, B, C, DRB1 and DQB1, about 500 for DQA1, under 610 for DPA1, and some 440 for DPB1. Because of strong linkage in the cohort, a few DR-DQ haplotypes were treated as single units for association and clustering. Among approximately 370 genotyped donors of the cohort, an average of around 220,000 unique TCR beta nucleotide sequences was sequenced per donor, of which about 19% were non-productive. What the study reported, not specific to this receptor: Broadly in line with IMGT annotations, most TCR beta V segments showed up in productive rearrangements about 90% or about 30% of the time in an earlier analysis of approximately 600 of the donors. Only TCR beta chains were sequenced in this cohort, and the absence of alpha or paired-chain data limited detectable features. Linkage disequilibrium might explain the correlated functional status among segregating V segments, but an unknown experimental factor could not be ruled out. The authors suggested that the approach could potentially be extended to other disease states and immunological phenotypes. A few of the identified cytomegalovirus-associated TCR beta chains were confirmed in vitro to be specific for cytomegalovirus antigens. Across donors, most TCR sequences were observed very rarely, whereas some public TCRs were present in many individuals. Most CMV-associated TCR beta chains appeared to be HLA-restricted in a later analysis, and the HLA associations seemed to be driven largely by CMV exposure. According to a later analysis, TCR association rates differed among HLA loci, with DRB1 alleles showing the most associated TCRs and HLA-C alleles showing the fewest. Some IMGT-functional V segments, including TRBV6-2 and TRBV6-3, could not be told apart with the 87-base-pair reads, so those segments were excluded. The sequencing pipeline was judged likely to have produced a cluster of highly shared sequence variants as a technical artifact. In a later analysis, some 17,000 TCR beta sequences were associated with specific HLA alleles at a false discovery rate of 0.05. An association between a missense DCLRE1C variant and V-gene and J-gene trimming of TCR beta chains was found in a later genetic analysis and replicated in an independent cohort. Over 15 rarely observed V segments, including chromosome 9 orphons, were excluded from the earlier analysis of some 590 of the donors because counts were too low. Cytomegalovirus status was reported to be diagnosed by the classifier with high specificity and sensitivity in both the original and validation cohorts. In a later analysis, HLA-associated TCR beta chains were found to be more clonally expanded and to have lower generation probabilities than equally common non-associated chains. A later genetic analysis reported fewer N-insertions in productive TCRs among donors in an Asian-associated ancestry cluster than the approximately 700-donor mean. For the cohort, immune exposure information was limited to CMV serostatus. When HLA alleles, especially DR and DQ, strongly co-occurred, TCR associations were difficult to assign to individual alleles. A further reported finding was that TCR beta sequences accurately predicted the HLA-A and HLA-B alleles for most subjects in the first cohort. Because some donors lacked HLA typing at each locus, the association tests relied only on the typed subset. A later analysis reported that several top co-occurrence clusters appeared linked to parvovirus B19, influenza, CMV and Epstein-Barr virus. The study gave a list of 150 to 200 TCR beta chains associated with cytomegalovirus. Presence/absence analyses assumed roughly uniform sequencing depth across donors, an assumption that may not hold.

From a lookup of the germline V gene, CDR1 and CDR2 are LGHNA and YNFKEQ. The junction shows trimming of 4 bases on V and 0 bases on J, and the gene matches do not reach 9 bases of it. The CDR3 measures 16 amino acids from cysteine to phenylalanine. The entry retains the CDR3 DNA only, 48 bases that are in frame from base 1. Concerning this clone: The antigen this receptor binds is unknown. No per-base quality is available; no much larger clone lies one base away.

Library construction relied on the immunoSEQ multiplex PCR assay. For the multiplex PCR, a mixture combining 60 forward primers for TCR Vbeta segments and 13 reverse primers for TCR Jbeta segments was used. The CDR3 region of rearranged TCR beta genes was amplified from genomic DNA by a multiplex PCR assay. The amplified TCR beta libraries were sequenced on the Illumina HiSeq System as 87-base-pair reads. The original pipeline was this. A later analysis tallied roughly 78 million unique TCR beta chains across the approximately 670 repertoires, and about 12 million of those chains were shared by two or more donors. Raw reads were error-corrected and collapsed into unique sequences by a nearest-neighbor algorithm in which closely related sequences were merged to remove PCR and sequencing errors. Alignment of CDR3 sequences to IMGT reference sequences was used to assign V, D and J gene segments. Each retained sequence needed at least a six-nucleotide match to both a V gene segment and a J gene segment. A rearrangement counted as productive if the CDR3 had no stop codons and remained in frame with V and J, and every other rearrangement counted as non-productive. Following IMGT convention, CDR3 was defined as the stretch from the second conserved V-encoded cysteine to the conserved J-encoded phenylalanine. The earlier analysis of about 570 of the donors excluded any sequence lacking an unambiguous match to a single V gene segment. An earlier analysis of about 600 of the donors called V segments functional above 56.7% productive rearrangements and segregating when the between-donor standard deviation exceeded 5%. A statistical classification framework was built for diagnosing cytomegalovirus status from the catalog of TCR beta chain sequences. In a later analysis, V and J genes were assigned by comparing TCR nucleotide sequences against IMGT/GENE-DB human TR gene sequences. In a later analysis, CDR3 sequences and most-parsimonious VDJ recombination scenarios were assigned using the TCRdist pipeline. In a later analysis, every TCR beta chain was defined by the combination of its CDR3 amino acid sequence and its V-gene family, and reads without a unique V-gene family were dropped. A later analysis removed 500 to 650 highly shared, low-generation-probability nucleotide sequences to deal with suspected cross-contamination and a sequencing artifact. For each public chain, a later analysis derived a clonal expansion index from normalized ranks of inferred template counts within each repertoire. In a later analysis, generation probabilities were computed using a VDJ recombination model fitted to out-of-frame rearrangements, and the results were checked against IGoR. In a later analysis, hypergeometric tests were used to score TCR-TCR, TCR-HLA and TCR-CMV co-occurrence, with a repertoire-size bias correction applied to TCR pairs. False discovery rates were estimated in a later analysis by permuting HLA or CMV assignments 20 times. In a later analysis, co-occurring TCRs were grouped using DBSCAN, with TCRdist sequence similarity added in when clustering inside HLA-allele-positive subsets. Co-occurrence clustering excluded repertoires with fewer than 30,000 or more than 120,000 public chains, plus five with anomalous nucleotide sharing. This is the immuneACCESS table as TCRdb keeps it, with only in-frame sequences that have V and J called. A part of the clones is gone; compared with another copy, unresolved V genes explain less than half, and the rest is unexplained. V and J calls and clone size are copied from that table; D and trimming were computed from the DNA. This sample comprises 100,000 to 150,000 clones, approximately 85% of them detected only once. Jointly, the top ten make up over 9% of the sample.

The cohort consisted of 650 to 850 healthy bone marrow donors. All cohort members were sampled while nominally healthy, although unrecorded immune exposures were likely present. The donor tested CMV seropositive, placing the donor among the 290 or so seropositive members of the cohort. Each donor provided a peripheral blood sample, and peripheral blood mononuclear cells were used for TCR beta sequencing. The Qiagen DNeasy Blood Extraction Kit was used to extract genomic DNA from the blood cell samples. The rearrangement joined TRBV4-2 to TRBJ2-7; 7 bases in the middle match TRBD1. This TCR derives from a male donor in good health and CMV-seropositive. The sequenced sample was PBMCs. At the DNA level, the sequence is TGTGCCAGCAGCCTAAGGTCGGGACAGAGCTCCTACGAGCAGTACTTC. Its protein reads: CASSLRSGQSSYEQYF.